This T cell receptor (beta chain) was profiled in a study of blood T cell repertoires in COVID-19. Across the study: Samples of COVID-19 (acute and convalescent) were obtained from the United States, Italy and Spain.

V was cut by 4 bases and J by 4 bases, with 5 bases left in between. CDR1 and CDR2 from the germline V gene are SGHNT and YENEEA. CDR3 length: 12 residues. Sequenced by immunoSEQ multiplex PCR; TCRdb stores in-frame clones only, minus some. The data contain 170,000 or so clones, approximately 86% of them singletons. What was sequenced was peripheral blood. This clonotype was obtained from a man aged 50-60 years with active or convalescent COVID-19. V and J are TRBV11-3 and TRBJ2-1; perhaps TRBD2 as D (5 bases). Written as DNA, the CDR3 is TGTGCCAGCAGCTCGGGATACAATGAGCAGTTCTTC. Amino acids: CASSSGYNEQFF.